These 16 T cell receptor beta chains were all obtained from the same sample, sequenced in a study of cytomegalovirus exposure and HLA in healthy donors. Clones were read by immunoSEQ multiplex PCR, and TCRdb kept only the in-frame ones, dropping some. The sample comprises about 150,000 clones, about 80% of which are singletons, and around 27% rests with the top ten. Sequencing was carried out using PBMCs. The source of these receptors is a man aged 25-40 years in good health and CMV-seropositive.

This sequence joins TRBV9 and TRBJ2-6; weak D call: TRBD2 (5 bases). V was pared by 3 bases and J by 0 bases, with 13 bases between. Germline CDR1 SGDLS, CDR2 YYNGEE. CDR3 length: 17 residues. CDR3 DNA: TGTGCCAGCAGCGGTGGTAGAACTAGCTCTGGGGCCAACGTCCTGACTTTC. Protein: CASSGGRTSSGANVLTF.

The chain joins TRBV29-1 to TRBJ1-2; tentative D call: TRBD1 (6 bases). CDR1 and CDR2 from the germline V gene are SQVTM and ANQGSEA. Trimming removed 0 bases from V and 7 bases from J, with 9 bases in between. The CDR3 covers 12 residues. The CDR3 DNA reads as TGCAGCGTTGAAGAGGCAGGGGTTGGCTACACCTTC. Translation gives CSVEEAGVGYTF.

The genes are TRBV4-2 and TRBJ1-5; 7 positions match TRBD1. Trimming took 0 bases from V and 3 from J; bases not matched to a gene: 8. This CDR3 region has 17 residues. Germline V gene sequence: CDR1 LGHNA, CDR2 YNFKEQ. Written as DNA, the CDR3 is TGTGCCAGCAGCCAAGAAACACGAGGACAGGTCAATCAGCCCCAGCATTTT. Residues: CASSQETRGQVNQPQHF.

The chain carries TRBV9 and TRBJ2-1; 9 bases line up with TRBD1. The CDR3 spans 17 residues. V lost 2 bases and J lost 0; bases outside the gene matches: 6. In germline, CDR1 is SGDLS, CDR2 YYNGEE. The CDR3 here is CASSVGDRAGSYNEQFF. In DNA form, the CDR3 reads TGTGCCAGCAGCGTGGGGGACAGGGCTGGCTCCTACAATGAGCAGTTCTTC. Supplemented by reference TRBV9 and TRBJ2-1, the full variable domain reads DSGVTQTPKHLITATGQRVTLRCSPRSGDLSVYWYQQSLDQGLQFLIQYYNGEERAKGNILERFSAQQFPDLHSELNLSSLELGDSALYFCASSVGDRAGSYNEQFFGPGTRLTVL.

CDR3: CASSLGLGQSSYGYTF. The CDR3 nucleotides read TGTGCCAGCAGCTTAGGGTTGGGACAGAGTTCTTATGGCTACACCTTC. The chain couples TRBV7-6 to TRBJ1-2; 7 positions agree with TRBD1. Germline V gene data show CDR1 as SGHVS and CDR2 as FNYEAQ. The CDR3 has 16 residues. V was pared by 1 base and J by 5 bases, with 10 bases of the junction left unmatched. Using reference TRBV7-6 and TRBJ1-2 for the parts outside the CDR3, the full variable domain is GAGVSQSPRYKVTKRGQDVALRCDPISGHVSLYWYRQALGQGPEFLTYFNYEAQQDKSGLPNDRFSAERPEGSISTLTIQRTEQRDSAMYRCASSLGLGQSSYGYTFGSGTRLTVV.

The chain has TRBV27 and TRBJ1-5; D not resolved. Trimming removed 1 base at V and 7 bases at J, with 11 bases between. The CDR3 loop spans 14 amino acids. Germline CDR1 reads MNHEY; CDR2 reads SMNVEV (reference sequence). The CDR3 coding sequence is TGTGCCAGCAGTTTATTCGGGGTGGGCCAGCCCCAGCATTTT. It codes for CASSLFGVGQPQHF.

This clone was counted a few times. CDR3 in DNA: TGTGCCAGAACCAGTGGAAACACCATATATTTT. Translated: CARTSGNTIYF. The V and J genes are TRBV5-3 and TRBJ1-3, with unresolved D. TRBV5-3 is labeled an ORF, and its function is uncertain. The CDR3 runs 11 residues. The germline V and J ends were trimmed by 6 bases and 3 bases, with 4 bases remaining between them.

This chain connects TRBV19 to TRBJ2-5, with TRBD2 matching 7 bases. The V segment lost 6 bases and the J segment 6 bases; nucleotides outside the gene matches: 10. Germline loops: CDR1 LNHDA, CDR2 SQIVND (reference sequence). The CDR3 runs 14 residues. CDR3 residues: CASRGGLGDQTQYF. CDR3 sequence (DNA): TGTGCCAGTAGAGGTGGACTAGGCGATCAGACCCAGTACTTC.

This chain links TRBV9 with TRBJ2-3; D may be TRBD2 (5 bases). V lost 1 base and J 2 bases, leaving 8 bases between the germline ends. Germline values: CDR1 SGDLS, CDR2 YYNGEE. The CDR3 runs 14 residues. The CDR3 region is CASSVSGTTDTQYF. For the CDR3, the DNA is TGTGCCAGCAGCGTATCGGGAACCACAGATACGCAGTATTTT.

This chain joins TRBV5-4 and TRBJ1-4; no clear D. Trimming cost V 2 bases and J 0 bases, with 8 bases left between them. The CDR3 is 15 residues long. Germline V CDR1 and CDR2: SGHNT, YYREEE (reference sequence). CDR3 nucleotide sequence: TGTGCCAGCAGCTTAGGAGGTACAACTAATGAAAAACTGTTTTTT. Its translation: CASSLGGTTNEKLFF. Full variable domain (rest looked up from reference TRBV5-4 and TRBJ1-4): ETGVTQSPTHLIKTRGQQVTLRCSSQSGHNTVSWYQQALGQGPQFIFQYYREEENGRGNFPPRFSGLQFPNYSSELNVNALELDDSALYLCASSLGGTTNEKLFFGSGTQLSVL.

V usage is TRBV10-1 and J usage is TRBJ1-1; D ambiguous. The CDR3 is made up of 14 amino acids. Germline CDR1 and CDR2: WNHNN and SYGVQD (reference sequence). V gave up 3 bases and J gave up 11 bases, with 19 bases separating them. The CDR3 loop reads CASSEAETGVNAFF. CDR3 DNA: TGCGCCAGCAGTGAAGCAGAGACCGGGGTAAACGCTTTCTTT.

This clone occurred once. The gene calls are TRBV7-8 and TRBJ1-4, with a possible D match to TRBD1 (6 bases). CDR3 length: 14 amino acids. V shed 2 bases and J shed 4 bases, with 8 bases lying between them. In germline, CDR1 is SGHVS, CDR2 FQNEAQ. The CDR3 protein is CASSLRDNNEKLFF. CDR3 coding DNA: TGTGCCAGCAGCTTAAGGGACAATAATGAAAAACTGTTTTTT.

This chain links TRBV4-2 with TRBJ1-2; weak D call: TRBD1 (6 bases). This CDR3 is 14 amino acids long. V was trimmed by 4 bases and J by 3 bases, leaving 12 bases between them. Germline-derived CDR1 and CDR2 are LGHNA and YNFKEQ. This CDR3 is CASSPQGSDYGYTF. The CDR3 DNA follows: TGTGCCAGCAGCCCACAGGGTTCTGACTATGGCTACACCTTC.

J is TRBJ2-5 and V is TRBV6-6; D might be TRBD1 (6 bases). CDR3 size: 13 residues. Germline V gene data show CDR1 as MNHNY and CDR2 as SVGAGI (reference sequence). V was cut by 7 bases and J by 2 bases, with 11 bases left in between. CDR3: CASTGTSQETQYF. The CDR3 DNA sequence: TGTGCCAGCACCGGGACATCTCAAGAGACCCAGTACTTC.

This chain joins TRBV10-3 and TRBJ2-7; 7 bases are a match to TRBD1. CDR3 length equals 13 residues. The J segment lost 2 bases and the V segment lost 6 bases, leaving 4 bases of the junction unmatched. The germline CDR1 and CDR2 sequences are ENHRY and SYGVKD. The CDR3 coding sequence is TGTGCCATCAGGAACAGGGGAACCTACGAGCAGTACTTC. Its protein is CAIRNRGTYEQYF.

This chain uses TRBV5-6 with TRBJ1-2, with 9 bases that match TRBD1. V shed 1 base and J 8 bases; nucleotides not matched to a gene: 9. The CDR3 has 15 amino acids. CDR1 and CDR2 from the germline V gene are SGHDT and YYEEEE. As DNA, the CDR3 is TGTGCCAGCAGCTTGAGAGACAGGGGGTTTTACGGCTACACCTTC. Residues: CASSLRDRGFYGYTF.